This TCR beta chain emerged from a study of blood T cell repertoires in COVID-19 (TCRdb year 2020). Background for the entire study: Samples covering the acute and convalescent phases of COVID-19 were provided by collaborators in the United States, Italy and Spain. The prospective study material was composed of cDNA or gDNA derived from T cells, B-cell-depleted T cells, or PBMCs. Subjects who had been exposed to COVID-19, were actively infected with it, or had recovered from it provided the deeply sampled blood TCRbeta repertoires that made up the dataset. The repertoires were made available in a free public database intended to serve as a resource for research on the immune response to SARS-CoV-2. Samples came from the ongoing ImmuneRACE study (first 160 participants) plus 1,254 subjects from 6 global collaborators. Nearly every sample came with metadata listing a de-identified subject ID, COVID-19 status, age in years and sex. HLA class I and class II types, where available, came from metadata supplied by the sample provider rather than from assay-based typing. The paper as a whole reports these results and caveats: The quantity of clinical and demographic metadata differed by source and by participant and was supplied without curation.

Participants in the prospective study were enrolled through a virtual design, were aged 18 to 89 years, and lived in 24 United States geographic areas. Cohort assignment in the prospective study relied on participant-reported clinical history from a screening survey and a study questionnaire. Recovered participants in ImmuneRACE Cohort 3 were defined as having two consecutive negative NP/OP PCR tests, clearance from a healthcare professional, or resolution of symptoms. Mobile phlebotomists in the prospective study collected whole blood, serum and a nasopharyngeal or oropharyngeal swab from every participant. Over a roughly 2-month period, participants in the prospective study had the option of providing additional blood draws and questionnaires. Before DNA extraction, prospective study blood samples were shipped either frozen or at room temperature. The V and J ends are trimmed by 5 bases and 6 bases, leaving 17 bases between them. The germline V gene supplies CDR1 SGHRS and CDR2 YFSETQ. The CDR3 goes from the cysteine to the phenylalanine over 14 residues. Just CDR3 DNA is preserved here, 42 bases in frame from base 1.

TCRbeta CDR3 regions were amplified from genomic DNA using the immunoSEQ Assay, a bias-controlled multiplex PCR. Turning to the authors' computational methods: The number of nucleated cells in each sample was estimated from the amplification of reference gene primers within the assay. To quantify the absolute abundance of each unique TCRbeta CDR3 rearrangement, sequence reads were collapsed and filtered. For each sample, productive Simpson clonality was calculated as the square root of Simpson's diversity index across productive rearrangements. Here the immuneACCESS table is served through TCRdb, limited to in-frame sequences with V and J called. Missing clones are a known gap in these copies; in checked studies unresolved V genes cover under half, and the rest lacks a known reason. That table furnishes V, J and clone size, whereas the DNA furnished D and trimming. The table for this sample lists about 160,000 clones; over 75% of them were counted only once. The ten biggest clones cover 6.5% to 8% of the sample.

Turning to this clone: Its antigen is unknown. Base qualities were left out, and no much larger clone turns up one base away.

The sequenced sample consisted of PBMCs or T cells enriched from blood (not recorded which). The TCR was taken from a woman aged 50 to 60 who had recovered from COVID-19. The chain is encoded by TRBV5-1 joined to TRBJ1-1; the D gene remains uncertain. The CDR3: CASRGSGGRAEAFF. The bases read TGCGCCAGCAGGGGTTCGGGAGGGAGGGCTGAAGCTTTCTTT.